This T cell receptor (beta chain) emerged from a study of tumor and adjacent non-tumor tissue in lung cancer. At the level of the study: Millions of productive TCRbeta reads were obtained per sample on average.

This clonotype was observed many times. Trimming removed 1 base from V and 8 bases from J, with 9 bases in between. The CDR3 spans 12 residues. Per germline, CDR1 DFQATT and CDR2 SNEGSKA (reference sequence). The library came from three nested PCR rounds adapted from ARM-PCR protocols. MiXCR, run by TCRdb on the multiplex PCR reads, gives a single entry per CDR3 protein. The profile shows more than 120,000 distinct CDR3 sequences, about 71% of them singletons. RNA was extracted from bulk tissue without any cell sorting. This receptor was obtained from a man aged 60 to 69 with small cell lung cancer. The sequenced material came from lung tumor tissue. The J gene is TRBJ1-5, the V gene TRBV20-1; possible D gene TRBD1, 5 bases. The CDR3 nucleotides are TGCAGTGCTAGAGTCGGGGACGAGCCCCAGCATTTT. Translated: CSARVGDEPQHF.